These 20 T cell receptor beta chains were sequenced from one sample in a study of Tregs in tolerant kidney transplant recipients. The repertoire was sequenced with immunoSEQ multiplex PCR; TCRdb's copy has only in-frame clones and lacks some. Of 90,000 to 120,000 clones in the sample, 90% were seen once. The sequenced sample was CD4+ T cells from blood, obtained before the transplant. The receptors here all came from a human donor who received a combined kidney and bone marrow transplant.

The chain recombines TRBV2 with TRBJ1-2; D is possibly TRBD1 (6 bases). The CDR3 totals 14 residues. Per the germline V gene, CDR1 is SNHLY and CDR2 is FYNNEI. Trimming removed 7 bases at V and 3 bases at J, with 15 bases between. The DNA of the CDR3 is TGTGCCAGCAACCCCCAGGGGATCCACTATGGCTACACCTTC. Amino acids: CASNPQGIHYGYTF.

The CDR3 region has the DNA TGCGCCAGCAGTGACCAGGGTTGGGAGACCCAGTACTTC. Translated: CASSDQGWETQYF. The chain has TRBV10-1 and TRBJ2-5; TRBD1 is a possible D gene (5 bases). The CDR3 has 13 residues. Germline loops: CDR1 WNHNN, CDR2 SYGVQD (reference sequence). Trimming cost V 3 bases and J 5 bases, with 10 bases left between them.

This clone was picked up a small number of times. V usage is TRBV25-1 and J usage is TRBJ1-5, with 9 bases identical to TRBD1. The length of the CDR3 is 14 residues. V shed 6 bases, J shed 6 bases, and the junction held 6 bases outside the gene matches. CDR1 is MGHDK and CDR2 is SYGVNS in the germline V gene. In nucleotides, the CDR3 is TGTGCCAGCAGCTATGGGACAGGGAGTCAGCCCCAGCATTTT. Amino acid sequence: CASSYGTGSQPQHF.

The chain combines TRBV5-6 with TRBJ2-5, with a possible D match to TRBD1 (5 bases). The V end lost 1 base, the J end lost 2 bases, and 9 bases lay between the germline ends. This CDR3 spans 14 amino acids. Germline values: CDR1 SGHDT, CDR2 YYEEEE. The CDR3 spells CASSLQGSQETQYF. The CDR3 DNA sequence: TGTGCCAGCAGCTTGCAGGGCTCTCAAGAGACCCAGTACTTC.

The V gene is TRBV4-1, the J gene TRBJ1-2, with 7 bases fitting TRBD1. Germline lookup yields CDR1 MGHRA and CDR2 YSYEKL. The CDR3 contains 15 residues. V was clipped by 1 base and J by 0 bases; unmatched bases: 2. The CDR3 here is CASSQGDRANYGYTF. CDR3 coding DNA: TGCGCCAGCAGCCAAGGTGACAGGGCTAACTATGGCTACACCTTC.

V usage is TRBV10-2 and J usage is TRBJ1-2, with 8 bases aligning to TRBD1. Germline CDR1 and CDR2: WSHSY and SAAADI. This CDR3 contains 14 residues. V lost 4 bases to trimming and J lost 4 bases; unmatched junction nucleotides: 5. The chain's CDR3 is CASSAQQGVYGYTF. CDR3 bases: TGCGCCAGCAGTGCGCAACAGGGGGTCTATGGCTACACCTTC.

This clone was seen more than once but under ten times. The chain carries TRBV9 and TRBJ1-4; 7 bases are a match to TRBD1. Germline values: CDR1 SGDLS, CDR2 YYNGEE. The J segment lost 4 bases and the V segment lost 4 bases, leaving 7 bases of the junction unmatched. The CDR3 spans 15 residues. CDR3 nucleotide sequence: TGTGCCAGCAGCCCAGCCGGGACAGATAATGAAAAACTGTTTTTT. It encodes CASSPAGTDNEKLFF. Looking up the rest from reference TRBV9 and TRBJ1-4 gives the full variable domain: DSGVTQTPKHLITATGQRVTLRCSPRSGDLSVYWYQQSLDQGLQFLIQYYNGEERAKGNILERFSAQQFPDLHSELNLSSLELGDSALYFCASSPAGTDNEKLFFGSGTQLSVL.

The genes are TRBV29-1 and TRBJ2-6; 7 bases are a match to TRBD2. Germline V gene data show CDR1 as SQVTM and CDR2 as ANQGSEA. V lost 3 bases, J lost 3 bases, and 8 bases stayed unmatched. There are 16 residues in the CDR3. The CDR3 is CSVEQGGLGGANVLTF. CDR3 DNA sequence: TGCAGCGTTGAGCAGGGAGGGCTGGGTGGGGCCAACGTCCTGACTTTC.

This rearrangement joins TRBV7-2 to TRBJ1-1; 8 positions agree with TRBD1. The V gene's germline CDR1 is SGHTA and CDR2 FQGNSA. This CDR3 has 14 amino acids. Losses at the gene ends were 2 bases for V and 7 bases for J; bases not matched to a gene: 6. The CDR3 region has the DNA TGTGCCAGCAGCTTACAGGGGGCGAGCGTTGAAGCTTTCTTT. Translated, it gives CASSLQGASVEAFF.

The chain joins TRBV28 to TRBJ1-1; TRBD1 might be the D (5 bases). CDR3 size: 14 residues. V was shortened by 1 base and J by 5 bases, with 11 bases between the two germline ends. Germline V lookup: CDR1 MDHEN, CDR2 SYDVKM. CDR3 amino acids: CASSLFRGGTEAFF. The CDR3 DNA is TGTGCCAGCAGTTTATTTCGGGGGGGTACTGAAGCTTTCTTT.

This chain uses TRBV29-1 with TRBJ2-7; 10 nucleotides agree with TRBD2. Per the germline V gene, CDR1 is SQVTM and CDR2 is ANQGSEA. The CDR3 totals 13 residues. V lost 7 bases and J lost 3; bases outside the gene matches: 6. The CDR3 sequence is CSARTSGFYEQYF. CDR3 in DNA: TGCAGCGCTCGGACTAGCGGATTCTACGAGCAGTACTTC.

This chain links TRBV9 with TRBJ1-1, with TRBD1 as a possible D gene (6 bases). V was shortened by 0 bases and J by 0 bases, with 12 bases between the two germline ends. CDR3 length: 16 amino acids. Germline V lookup: CDR1 SGDLS, CDR2 YYNGEE. The CDR3 DNA is TGTGCCAGCAGCGTAGCTCCGGGACAAATGAACACTGAAGCTTTCTTT. Protein product: CASSVAPGQMNTEAFF.

This rearrangement joins TRBV30 to TRBJ1-1, with D perhaps matching TRBD1 (5 bases). Germline loops: CDR1 GTSNPN, CDR2 SVGIG (reference sequence). The CDR3 extends over 13 amino acids. The V gene lost 4 bases and the J gene lost 4 bases, with 13 bases spanning the gap. The CDR3 coding sequence is TGTGCCTGGACCCCACCCGGGGGCACTGAAGCTTTCTTT. This gives the protein CAWTPPGGTEAFF.

This clone has a single count. The chain combines TRBV15 with TRBJ2-4; D may be TRBD1 (5 bases). Trimming stripped 0 bases from V and 1 base from J, with 7 bases between. Germline CDR1 reads LNHNV; CDR2 reads YYDKDF (reference sequence). The CDR3 totals 15 residues. CDR3 DNA sequence: TGTGCCACCAGCAGAGATAAGGGGGCCAAAAACATTCAGTACTTC. It specifies CATSRDKGAKNIQYF.

The J gene is TRBJ1-1, the V gene TRBV5-1, with 9 bases aligning to TRBD1. Germline V gene lookup returns CDR1 SGHRS and CDR2 YFSETQ. The V gene end was trimmed by 4 bases and the J gene end by 5 bases; junction bases not matched to a gene: 6. The CDR3 totals 14 residues. CDR3 in amino acids: CASSASTGGTEAFF. The CDR3 nucleotides are TGCGCCAGCAGCGCCTCGACAGGGGGTACTGAAGCTTTCTTT. Combining the CDR3 with reference TRBV5-1 and TRBJ1-1 gives the whole variable domain KAGVTQTPRYLIKTRGQQVTLSCSPISGHRSVSWYQQTPGQGLQFLFEYFSETQRNKGNFPGRFSGRQFSNSRSEMNVSTLELGDSALYLCASSASTGGTEAFFGQGTRLTVV.

The chain employs TRBV6-5 and TRBJ2-7; 10 bases line up with TRBD2. Germline trimming cut 6 bases from V and 5 bases from J; bases unmatched to any gene: 7. CDR3 length equals 14 residues. Germline values: CDR1 MNHEY, CDR2 SVGAGI. The CDR3 is CASRVRGTSDEQYF. The CDR3 bases are TGTGCCAGCAGAGTGAGAGGGACTAGCGACGAGCAGTACTTC.

The chain recombines TRBV19 with TRBJ2-3, with D unresolved. The V and J ends lost 5 bases and 2 bases respectively, with 8 bases between them. The CDR3 runs to 13 residues. CDR1 is LNHDA, CDR2 SQIVND, per germline (reference sequence). CDR3 nucleotide sequence: TGTGCCAGTAGTGTGACTGTCACAGATACGCAGTATTTT. Protein sequence: CASSVTVTDTQYF.

The chain combines TRBV7-2 with TRBJ2-7, with a tentative D call TRBD1 (5 bases). Germline V CDR1 and CDR2: SGHTA, FQGNSA. The CDR3 runs to 14 residues. The V and J ends lost 2 bases and 2 bases respectively, with 10 bases between them. CDR3 residues: CASSLSPGTYEQYF. CDR3 nucleotide sequence: TGTGCCAGCAGCTTATCTCCAGGGACCTACGAGCAGTACTTC.

The J gene is TRBJ2-7, the V gene TRBV6-5; 9 bases align to TRBD1. V trimming: 6 bases; J trimming: 6 bases; junction bases outside the gene matches: 12. Germline CDR1 MNHEY, CDR2 SVGAGI. The CDR3 is 15 residues long. CDR3 nucleotide sequence: TGTGCCAGCAGAGGGACAGGGAGGTCTTTGGGCGAGCAGTACTTC. It yields the protein CASRGTGRSLGEQYF.

A few counts support this clone. This sequence joins TRBV2 and TRBJ2-5; TRBD2 agrees at 9 bases. Germline V lookup: CDR1 SNHLY, CDR2 FYNNEI. The V and J ends lost 4 bases and 3 bases, in that order; junction bases with no gene match: 9. The CDR3 runs to 16 residues. The DNA for the CDR3 is TGTGCCAGCAGTGTGGCGGGGGGGCCGGGCGAAGAGACCCAGTACTTC. Amino acids: CASSVAGGPGEETQYF.